This is a list of T cell receptor beta chains from one sample in a study of CD8 T cells in ankylosing spondylitis. MiXCR, applied by TCRdb to the 5' RACE reads, yields one record per CDR3 protein. The sample lists fewer than 200,000 distinct CDR3 sequences, 18% occurring once. Sequenced input: blood, either unsorted or a sorted T cell fraction (not recorded which). The receptor source for this set is a male donor with ankylosing spondylitis or in good health (not recorded which). Both conserved end residues are part of each CDR3. The D gene is left open where the match is weak. Not every row has a clone size; where given, it reads once, few, many or a size class.

J gene: TRBJ1-1
V gene: TRBV19
clone size: -
D gene: TRBD1
CDR3 DNA: TGTGCCAGTAGTATACCGACGACAGGGAGGAACACTGAAGCTTTCTTT
CDR3 protein: CASSIPTTGRNTEAFF

J gene: TRBJ1-5
V gene: TRBV18
clone size: -
D gene: -
CDR3 DNA: TGTGCCAGCTCACCGGTGACAGTGAGTGGGAATAGCAATCAGCCCCAGCATTTT
CDR3 protein: CASSPVTVSGNSNQPQHF

J gene: TRBJ1-3
V gene: TRBV5-6
clone size: few
D gene: -
CDR3 DNA: TGTGCCAGCAGCCAGACAGGCCGTGGAAACACCATATATTTT
CDR3 protein: CASSQTGRGNTIYF

J gene: TRBJ2-2
V gene: TRBV11-1
clone size: -
D gene: TRBD2
CDR3 DNA: TGTGCCAGCAGCCGAAAGACTAGCGGGAGGGCCCTTGGCACCGGGGAGCTGTTTTTT
CDR3 protein: CASSRKTSGRALGTGELFF

J gene: TRBJ1-1
V gene: TRBV20-1
clone size: many
D gene: TRBD1
CDR3 DNA: TGCAGTGCTAGAGAGTTTCGACAGGGCAGCGCTTTCTTT
CDR3 protein: CSAREFRQGSAFF

J gene: TRBJ2-7
V gene: TRBV5-1
clone size: many
D gene: -
CDR3 DNA: TGCGCCAGCAGCTTGGGACAGGGAGGCGAGCAGTACTTC
CDR3 protein: CASSLGQGGEQYF

J gene: TRBJ2-5
V gene: TRBV2
clone size: many
D gene: -
CDR3 DNA: TGTGCCAGCAGTGAGAGGGAGACCCAGTACTTC
CDR3 protein: CASSERETQYF

J gene: TRBJ1-5
V gene: TRBV28
clone size: many
D gene: -
CDR3 DNA: TGTGCCAGCAGTTCAACCTCGCGGCGGCGAGTGCAGCCCCAGCATTTT
CDR3 protein: CASSSTSRRRVQPQHF

J gene: TRBJ2-7
V gene: TRBV20-1
clone size: few
D gene: TRBD2
CDR3 DNA: TGCAGTGCTAGAGTTGGGGCGGGGGGGGACGAGCAGTACTTC
CDR3 protein: CSARVGAGGDEQYF

J gene: TRBJ1-6
V gene: TRBV18
clone size: few
D gene: -
CDR3 DNA: TGTGCCAGCTCGTCCTCTCGCGGAAATTCACCCCTCCACTTT
CDR3 protein: CASSSSRGNSPLHF

J gene: TRBJ1-3
V gene: TRBV20-1
clone size: many
D gene: -
CDR3 DNA: TGCAGTGCTAGAGAACGGAACTCTGGAAACACCATATATTTT
CDR3 protein: CSARERNSGNTIYF

J gene: TRBJ2-7
V gene: TRBV5-1
clone size: many
D gene: TRBD2
CDR3 DNA: TGCGCCAGCAGCCCCCCCCCGAGCGGGAGTCGGAAGACCTTTCTCTCCTACGAGCAGTACTTC
CDR3 protein: CASSPPPSGSRKTFLSYEQYF

J gene: TRBJ2-3
V gene: TRBV15
clone size: many
D gene: -
CDR3 DNA: TGTGCCACCAGCAGAGATCTAAGCACGCAGTATTTT
CDR3 protein: CATSRDLSTQYF

J gene: TRBJ1-2
V gene: TRBV28
clone size: few
D gene: TRBD1
CDR3 DNA: TGTGCCAGCAGTCGAATGACAGGGAACTATGGCTACACCTTC
CDR3 protein: CASSRMTGNYGYTF

J gene: TRBJ2-2
V gene: TRBV19
clone size: -
D gene: -
CDR3 DNA: TGTGCCGCCCAAGCCCGGGGTCAAACCGGGGAGCTGTTTTTT
CDR3 protein: CAAQARGQTGELFF

J gene: TRBJ2-1
V gene: TRBV7-6
clone size: -
D gene: TRBD1
CDR3 DNA: TGTGCCAGCAGCTTACGGGCTCCCTACTTGGACAGGGGGCTCGATGAGCAGTTCTTC
CDR3 protein: CASSLRAPYLDRGLDEQFF

J gene: TRBJ2-1
V gene: TRBV7-7
clone size: many
D gene: -
CDR3 DNA: TGTGCCAGCAGCGCAGGCGGTCCCCACAATGAGCAGTTCTTC
CDR3 protein: CASSAGGPHNEQFF

J gene: TRBJ2-7
V gene: TRBV28
clone size: many
D gene: -
CDR3 DNA: TGTGCCAGCAGTTTCAATGTGGGCGGGACAGACCTCTACGAGCAGTACTTC
CDR3 protein: CASSFNVGGTDLYEQYF

J gene: TRBJ1-5
V gene: TRBV28
clone size: many
D gene: -
CDR3 DNA: TGTGCCAGCAGTTTGGCGGACAGCTATAGCAATCAGCCCCAGCATTTT
CDR3 protein: CASSLADSYSNQPQHF

J gene: TRBJ1-1
V gene: TRBV20-1
clone size: many
D gene: -
CDR3 DNA: TGCAGTACTAGAACAAAACTGGGGGACACTGAAGCTTTCTTT
CDR3 protein: CSTRTKLGDTEAFF

J gene: TRBJ2-2
V gene: TRBV14
clone size: many
D gene: -
CDR3 DNA: TGTGCCAGCAGCCAGACTTCCCTAGGGACCGGGGAGCTGTTTTTT
CDR3 protein: CASSQTSLGTGELFF

J gene: TRBJ1-3
V gene: TRBV6-5
clone size: -
D gene: -
CDR3 DNA: TGTGCCAGCAGTTACTCCGACCCCAGCTCTGGAAACACCATATATTTT
CDR3 protein: CASSYSDPSSGNTIYF

J gene: TRBJ2-3
V gene: TRBV7-2
clone size: few
D gene: -
CDR3 DNA: TGTGCCAGCAGCTCCTCCCACGTTCGGGGAGATACGCAGTATTTT
CDR3 protein: CASSSSHVRGDTQYF

J gene: TRBJ2-4
V gene: TRBV12-3/TRBV12-4
clone size: few
D gene: TRBD2
CDR3 DNA: TGTGCCAGCAGACTGGGACTAGCGGGGCCGTCCATTCAGTACTTC
CDR3 protein: CASRLGLAGPSIQYF

J gene: TRBJ1-1
V gene: TRBV24-1
clone size: once
D gene: -
CDR3 DNA: TGTGCCACCAGTGATCCAGGGTCCCCCACCGCTTTCTTT
CDR3 protein: CATSDPGSPTAFF

J gene: TRBJ1-1
V gene: TRBV20-1
clone size: many
D gene: -
CDR3 DNA: TGCAGTGCTAATATCGGGGGACGGGACACTGAAGCTTTCTTT
CDR3 protein: CSANIGGRDTEAFF

J gene: TRBJ2-5
V gene: TRBV7-2
clone size: -
D gene: TRBD1
CDR3 DNA: TGTGCCAGCAGCTCTATGACAGGGACAGAGACCCAGTACTTC
CDR3 protein: CASSSMTGTETQYF

J gene: TRBJ1-1
V gene: TRBV9
clone size: few
D gene: -
CDR3 DNA: TGTGCCAGCAGCCCACAGAGGGGACACAGAAGGGGTACTGAAGCTTTCTTT
CDR3 protein: CASSPQRGHRRGTEAFF

J gene: TRBJ2-3
V gene: TRBV23-1
clone size: -
D gene: -
CDR3 DNA: TGCGCCAGCAGTCTCAGGGGTAGGGCAGATACGCAGTATTTT
CDR3 protein: CASSLRGRADTQYF

J gene: TRBJ2-5
V gene: TRBV5-1
clone size: -
D gene: -
CDR3 DNA: TGCGTCAGCAGCTTGGCCCAAGAGACCCAGTACTTC
CDR3 protein: CVSSLAQETQYF

J gene: TRBJ2-1
V gene: TRBV12-3/TRBV12-4
clone size: -
D gene: -
CDR3 DNA: TGTGCCAGCAGTTTAGCGTGGGGCTTCAATGAGCAGTTCTTC
CDR3 protein: CASSLAWGFNEQFF

J gene: TRBJ2-5
V gene: TRBV24-1
clone size: many
D gene: -
CDR3 DNA: TGTGCCACCAGTGAGCTACAGGGTGGGGAGACCCAGTACTTC
CDR3 protein: CATSELQGGETQYF

J gene: TRBJ2-7
V gene: TRBV5-5
clone size: few
D gene: -
CDR3 DNA: TGTGCCAGCAGCTTGGAGAGACTCAACTACGAGCAGTACTTC
CDR3 protein: CASSLERLNYEQYF

J gene: TRBJ2-1
V gene: TRBV29-1
clone size: many
D gene: -
CDR3 DNA: TGCAGCCCTCAGAGGGCAGTTTACAATGAGCAGTTCTTC
CDR3 protein: CSPQRAVYNEQFF

J gene: TRBJ2-2
V gene: TRBV3-1
clone size: -
D gene: TRBD2
CDR3 DNA: TGTGCCAGCAGCCAAGCAGCGGGAGAGCGGGAGCTGTTTTTT
CDR3 protein: CASSQAAGERELFF

J gene: TRBJ2-1
V gene: TRBV7-8
clone size: many
D gene: -
CDR3 DNA: TGTGCCAGCAGCTTAATCGATGAGCAGTTCTTC
CDR3 protein: CASSLIDEQFF

J gene: TRBJ2-1
V gene: TRBV20-1
clone size: many
D gene: -
CDR3 DNA: TGCAGTGCTGCCCCTCCCTCCAATGAGCAGTTCTTC
CDR3 protein: CSAAPPSNEQFF

J gene: TRBJ2-5
V gene: TRBV29-1
clone size: many
D gene: TRBD2
CDR3 DNA: TGCAGCGTTGAGGGGACTAGCGGGATTGAGACCCAGTACTTC
CDR3 protein: CSVEGTSGIETQYF

J gene: TRBJ2-3
V gene: TRBV20-1
clone size: -
D gene: TRBD2
CDR3 DNA: TGCAGTGCTAGAGGCCACCTAGCGGGAATCACAGATACGCAGTATTTT
CDR3 protein: CSARGHLAGITDTQYF

J gene: TRBJ2-1
V gene: TRBV20-1
clone size: -
D gene: TRBD2
CDR3 DNA: TGCAGTGCTAGAGTTAGTACTAGCGGGAGCATCTACAATGAGCAGTTCTTC
CDR3 protein: CSARVSTSGSIYNEQFF

J gene: TRBJ2-1
V gene: TRBV2
clone size: many
D gene: -
CDR3 DNA: TGTGCCAGCAGTGAATTGTCGGAGCGGTTCTTCAATGAGCAGTTCTTC
CDR3 protein: CASSELSERFFNEQFF

J gene: TRBJ2-1
V gene: TRBV3-1
clone size: -
D gene: -
CDR3 DNA: TGTGCCAGCAGCCAAGTTCTAAACAATGAGCAGTTCTTC
CDR3 protein: CASSQVLNNEQFF

J gene: TRBJ1-1
V gene: TRBV3-1
clone size: many
D gene: -
CDR3 DNA: TGTGCCAGCAGCCAAGATCGAATGGTTTTAGAAGCTTTCTTT
CDR3 protein: CASSQDRMVLEAFF

J gene: TRBJ1-1
V gene: TRBV29-1
clone size: few
D gene: -
CDR3 DNA: TGCAGCGGGAACCTGGGGGTTGTGACTGAAGCTTTCTTT
CDR3 protein: CSGNLGVVTEAFF

J gene: TRBJ1-5
V gene: TRBV27
clone size: many
D gene: -
CDR3 DNA: TGTGCCAGCAGTTTAGAGGGTTTTCAGCCCCAGCATTTT
CDR3 protein: CASSLEGFQPQHF

J gene: TRBJ2-1
V gene: TRBV5-4
clone size: few
D gene: TRBD1
CDR3 DNA: TGTGCCAGCACCTCCGGGACAGGGGGGATCAATGAGCAGTTCTTC
CDR3 protein: CASTSGTGGINEQFF

J gene: TRBJ2-3
V gene: TRBV6-9
clone size: -
D gene: -
CDR3 DNA: TGTGCCATCTTCAGAGGACACACAGATACGCAGTATTTT
CDR3 protein: CAIFRGHTDTQYF

J gene: TRBJ2-3
V gene: TRBV15
clone size: many
D gene: TRBD1
CDR3 DNA: TGTGCCACCAGCAGAGAACGGGACAGCCTCACAGATACGCAGTATTTT
CDR3 protein: CATSRERDSLTDTQYF

J gene: TRBJ2-1
V gene: TRBV11-3
clone size: few
D gene: TRBD1
CDR3 DNA: TGTGCCAGCAGCTTAGGGACAGGATCTTACAATGAGCAGTTCTTC
CDR3 protein: CASSLGTGSYNEQFF